This T cell receptor beta chain stems from a study of blood T cells in healthy people across ages (dated by TCRdb to the mid-2010s). With respect to the entire study: Template switching captured roughly one uniquely barcoded TCR beta cDNA molecule per two T cells in model experiments. To track age-related changes in TCR beta repertoire diversity, the study relied on deep sequencing normalized with unique cDNA molecular identifiers. The donors were divided into four age groups: young (average approximately 17 years), middle-aged (approximately 39), aged (approximately 64) and long-lived (82). To avoid experimental bias, donors of different ages were randomly spread across the sequencing lanes. Two additional independent replicas of 1 million unique cDNA reads from the same blood draw were analyzed for two donors (one aged 18 to 30 and one aged 80 or older). Study-level results and caveats: Bulk unsorted PBMC profiling prevented conclusive comparison of naive and antigen-experienced compartments. Compared with the aged group, the long-lived group had more naive CD4+ T cells, fewer expanded clones and increased TCR diversity, suggesting age selection. Donor CMV infection status was unknown, potentially confounding age-related changes in expanded clonotypes. Estimates of total diversity based on one million sequenced T cells were regarded as lower bounds and as underestimates. A strong correlation was found between observed TCR beta diversity and the percentage of naive T cells measured by flow cytometry. Observed TCR beta diversity per million T cells fell roughly linearly with age, and a significant reduction was already apparent by age approximately 40.

Donors were a few dozen systemically healthy Caucasian individuals from Russia aged 6 to 90 years. Ten milliliters of peripheral blood were drawn from each donor into EDTA-treated Vacutainer tubes. Ficoll-Paque density-gradient centrifugation was used to isolate PBMCs, with at least 6 million obtained per sample. Trizol reagent was used to extract total RNA from the PBMCs, yielding at least 5.5 micrograms per sample. Naive CD45RAhigh/CD27high T cell percentages were measured by flow cytometry on a PBMC aliquot from every donor. Receptor libraries were prepared by 5' RACE. Instrument used: Illumina HiSeq 2500. A second PCR of about 6 to 11 cycles was performed with a sample-barcoded 5' primer and a J-beta primer mix. Each TCR beta cDNA molecule received a unique molecular identifier from a template-switch 5' adaptor carrying 12 random nucleotides. At least 2.5 million CDR3-containing paired-end reads were obtained from each sample. First-strand cDNA synthesis was performed from all RNA using the Mint cDNA synthesis kit, with priming by a TRBC-specific oligonucleotide. Following uracil-DNA glycosylase treatment, a first 18-cycle PCR with universal primers M1SS and BC2_uni_R was performed on all cDNA. As for the original processing: For normalization, 1 million high-quality reads, each with a distinct molecular identifier, were randomly selected from each sample. Instead of being binned into consensus sequences, reads that shared molecular identifiers were thrown out. CDR3 identification, clonotype clustering and error correction used MiTCR with a Q25 quality threshold and the strictest error-elimination algorithm. A nonparametric unseen species model using Euler transformation provided a lower-bound estimate of total TCR beta diversity. TCRdb reprocessing: public reads trimmed at Q25 with fastp, clones called with MiXCR, in-frame beta chains kept. Rows are unified per CDR3 protein, each entry keeping the most common DNA and genes. The V and J calls reflect TCRdb's pipeline rather than the authors' work. The sample includes some 1.1 million distinct CDR3 sequences, with around two fifths observed a single time. Around 14% of the sample belongs to the ten largest clones.

In its sample, this clonotype was seen many times. Its antigen remains undetermined. The input lacks base qualities; no much larger clone sits a single base away. V has 4 bases trimmed and J has 4 bases trimmed; junction bases matching no gene number 4. From the germline V gene (reference sequence), CDR1 is MNHNY and CDR2 is SVGAGI. The CDR3, cysteine through phenylalanine, is 15 amino acids long. Left in the record is the CDR3 DNA by itself, 45 bases read in frame from the first base. This sequence uses TRBV6-6 and TRBJ2-1; 10 bases in the middle match TRBD2. The sequence was collected from a young man in good health. Input material: blood. The sequenced DNA: TGTGCCAGCAGTTCCCCAGCGGGGGGGTACAATGAGCAGTTCTTC. Its protein is CASSSPAGGYNEQFF.